A single sample gave rise to the 6 T cell receptor beta chains below, sequenced in a study of chemoradiotherapy in HPV16-positive cancers. The protocol was immunoSEQ multiplex PCR, while the TCRdb copy is restricted to in-frame clones and leaves out a portion. Here the sample spans about 12,000 clones, roughly nine tenths being singletons. Specimen: blood, collected from a patient who underwent chemoradiotherapy. The receptor source for this set is a human donor with HPV-associated anogenital cancer.

The rearrangement joins TRBV12-5 to TRBJ1-5, with D tentatively TRBD1 (5 bases). V dropped 6 bases and J dropped 2 bases, with 17 bases sitting between them. The germline CDR1 and CDR2 sequences are LGHNT and FRNRAP. The CDR3 consists of 16 residues. The CDR3 sequence is CASGPPGGQGNQPQHF. CDR3 coding DNA: TGTGCTAGTGGCCCCCCCGGGGGTCAGGGCAATCAGCCCCAGCATTTT.

The rearrangement links TRBV5-6 to TRBJ2-5, with D perhaps matching TRBD1 or TRBD2 (5 bases each). Trimming removed 4 bases at V and 5 bases at J, with 18 bases between. The CDR3 length is 15 residues. Germline CDR1 and CDR2: SGHDT and YYEEEE. This CDR3 reads CASSNWGSPGETQYF. The CDR3 DNA reads as TGTGCCAGCAGCAATTGGGGGTCCCCGGGGGAGACCCAGTACTTC.

This rearrangement joins TRBV4-2 to TRBJ1-1; D not resolved. CDR3 length: 14 amino acids. Deletions cut 1 base from V and 7 bases from J, with 13 bases between. From germline, CDR1 is LGHNA and CDR2 YNFKEQ. CDR3 sequence reads: CASSQGGSVNEAFF. For the CDR3, the DNA is TGTGCCAGCAGCCAAGGGGGTTCCGTCAATGAAGCTTTCTTT.

The CDR3 reads CASSSGTGFGYTF. The CDR3 DNA reads TGTGCCAGCAGCTCCGGGACAGGGTTTGGCTACACCTTC. The J gene is TRBJ1-2, the V gene TRBV11-2, with 9 nucleotides matching TRBD1. Germline CDR1 and CDR2: SGHAT and FQNNGV. Trimming cost V 4 bases and J 7 bases; bases outside gene matches: 4. The CDR3 length is 13 residues.

This clone was counted once. The genes are TRBV5-5 and TRBJ2-3; 8 bases map to TRBD1. CDR3 length: 16 amino acids. In germline, CDR1 is SGHKS, CDR2 YYEKEE (reference sequence). V shed 3 bases and J 3 bases; nucleotides not matched to a gene: 9. The DNA of the CDR3 is TGTGCCAGCAGCTCTACCGGACAGGGCATTACAGATACGCAGTATTTT. Its translation: CASSSTGQGITDTQYF. Looking up the rest from reference TRBV5-5 and TRBJ2-3 gives the full variable domain: DAGVTQSPTHLIKTRGQQVTLRCSPISGHKSVSWYQQVLGQGPQFIFQYYEKEERGRGNFPDRFSARQFPNYSSELNVNALLLGDSALYLCASSSTGQGITDTQYFGPGTRLTVL.

The chain couples TRBV7-3 to TRBJ2-5; 9 nucleotides agree with TRBD1. With 3 bases clipped from V and 1 base from J, the junction kept 3 bases outside the gene matches. Germline CDR1 reads SGHTA; CDR2 reads FQGTGA. CDR3 length equals 15 residues. The CDR3 region has the DNA TGTGCCAGCAGCTTGACAGGGGGGTCCCAAGAGACCCAGTACTTC. Translating it yields CASSLTGGSQETQYF.